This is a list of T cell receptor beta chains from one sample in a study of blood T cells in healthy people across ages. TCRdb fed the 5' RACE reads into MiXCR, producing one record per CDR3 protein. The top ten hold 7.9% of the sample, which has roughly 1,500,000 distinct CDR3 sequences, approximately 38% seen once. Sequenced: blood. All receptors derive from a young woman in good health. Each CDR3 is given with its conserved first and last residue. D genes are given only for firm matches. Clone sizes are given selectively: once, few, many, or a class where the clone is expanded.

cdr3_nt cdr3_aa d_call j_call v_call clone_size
TGTGCCATCAGCAACCGGGACTTTCGGTACAATGAGCAGTTCTTC CAISNRDFRYNEQFF - TRBJ2-1 TRBV10-3 few
TGTGCCAGCAGCGATAACAACCAGGCTCCCGCCCTCTACGAGCAGTACTTC CASSDNNQAPALYEQYF - TRBJ2-7 TRBV7-9 -
TGTGCCAGCAGTCAGGGACTTGAAAAACTGTTTTTT CASSQGLEKLFF - TRBJ1-4 TRBV25-1 few
TGTGCCAGCAGTGGTGGTGGTAGCGGGCCCACCTACGAGCAGTACTTC CASSGGGSGPTYEQYF TRBD2 TRBJ2-7 TRBV6-1 once
TGTGCCAGCAGGCCTCTGGGCGGCGGCCTCCCTGCAGATACGCAGTATTTT CASRPLGGGLPADTQYF - TRBJ2-3 TRBV6-1 few
TGTGCCAGCAGCCCAACGGGGCCTCCTAATGAAAAACTGTTTTTT CASSPTGPPNEKLFF - TRBJ1-4 TRBV7-8 -
TGTGCCAGCAGCTTTTCTACAGGGAAAGAGACCCAGTACTTC CASSFSTGKETQYF - TRBJ2-5 TRBV7-9 few
TGTGCCAGCCGGACAGTTCCCACAGATACGCAGTATTTT CASRTVPTDTQYF - TRBJ2-3 TRBV6-5 few
TGTGCCAGCAGTTTATTAGCGGCCTACAGTACGTTGTACTTC CASSLLAAYSTLYF - TRBJ2-7 TRBV27 few
TGCAGCGTATTAAAAGGGACCTCCTACGAGCAGTACTTC CSVLKGTSYEQYF - TRBJ2-7 TRBV29-1 -
TGTGCCAGCAGTTACGGGGCAGGGAGGAATGAGCAGTTCTTC CASSYGAGRNEQFF - TRBJ2-1 TRBV6-6 -
TGTGCCGCTGGGGTAGCGGGAGTTAATGAGCAGTTCTTC CAAGVAGVNEQFF TRBD2 TRBJ2-1 TRBV7-9 few
TGTGCCAGCGGGGACCGCGGGAGGCAGCATGAGCAGTTCTTC CASGDRGRQHEQFF TRBD2 TRBJ2-1 TRBV2 once
TGTGCCAGCAGCTCTTATATGCTCTTGGGTGGCACTGAAGCTTTCTTT CASSSYMLLGGTEAFF - TRBJ1-1 TRBV7-9 -
TGCGCCAGCAGCCACGGACTAGCGGGAGACAGGTACGAGCAGTACTTC CASSHGLAGDRYEQYF TRBD2 TRBJ2-7 TRBV5-1 few
TGTGCCAGCAGCACTGGACTAGGGGGGGATGAGCAGTTCTTC CASSTGLGGDEQFF - TRBJ2-1 TRBV6-2/TRBV6-3 few
TGTGCCAGCAGAGGGACAGCCCTTGTAAGAGAGACCCAGTACTTC CASRGTALVRETQYF TRBD1 TRBJ2-5 TRBV25-1 -
TGTGCCACCGCGGGGACAGACGGGGGCACTGAAGCTTTCTTT CATAGTDGGTEAFF TRBD1 TRBJ1-1 TRBV10-3 few
TGTGCCAGCAGTATCCAGGGGGGAAGAAACACTGAAGCTTTCTTT CASSIQGGRNTEAFF TRBD1 TRBJ1-1 TRBV16 -
TGTGCCATCAGATCGCCTGAAGGGACAGGACAAACAGATACGCAGTATTTT CAIRSPEGTGQTDTQYF TRBD1 TRBJ2-3 TRBV10-3 -
TGTGCTAGTGGTCCCCCTATAGGGGCGGTGGAGACCCAGTACTTC CASGPPIGAVETQYF - TRBJ2-5 TRBV12-5 -
TGTGCCAGCAGCTTAGTCAGCTCTAGGGCCAACGTCCTGACTTTC CASSLVSSRANVLTF - TRBJ2-6 TRBV7-2 -
TGCAGTGCTATGGGCTCGGGCAGGCCAGAGACCCAGTACTTC CSAMGSGRPETQYF - TRBJ2-5 TRBV20-1 few
TGCAGCGCTGACAGTAACTATGGCTACACCTTC CSADSNYGYTF - TRBJ1-2 TRBV29-1 -
TGTGCCAGCACCTATTGGGGGGTAGCCAAAAACATTCAGTACTTC CASTYWGVAKNIQYF - TRBJ2-4 TRBV13 -
TGCGCCAGCAGCTTGGGGACAGGGGACGCACTCTACGAGCAGTACTTC CASSLGTGDALYEQYF TRBD1 TRBJ2-7 TRBV5-1 -
TGTGCCCGGAGTGCGGGAACGGGCGATGAGCAGTTCTTC CARSAGTGDEQFF - TRBJ2-1 TRBV30 -